This T cell receptor (beta chain) was captured by sequencing in a study of PD-1 blockade in mismatch repair-deficient tumors (dated by TCRdb to about 2017). About the investigation overall: The trial enrolled some 90 consecutive patients with under 15 mismatch repair-deficient cancer types between 2013 and September 2016, all previously treated and progressing. Tumor-associated T cell clones in the peripheral blood of patients responding to PD-1 blockade were tracked using deep sequencing of TCR CDR3 regions.

Mismatch repair deficiency in every enrolled patient was established by polymerase chain reaction or immunohistochemistry. TCR sequencing was performed for a few patients who responded to pembrolizumab therapy. In the phase II trial, pembrolizumab PD-1 blockade was tested prospectively in advanced mismatch repair-deficient cancers, no matter which tissue of origin the cancers came from. Serial peripheral blood T cell samples were collected before and at multiple times after starting PD-1 blockade. Blood sampling times were expressed in weeks after the first pembrolizumab dose. What the work shows at the level of the full study, not this receptor alone: Rapid expansion after pembrolizumab followed by contraction, generally before radiologic responses, was shown by tumor-resident clones, which were often undetectable in blood before treatment.

Details on this clone: Its antigen is still unknown. Per-nucleotide qualities are absent, and no much larger clonotype sits a single base away.

Library construction relied on the immunoSEQ multiplex PCR assay. Imported from immuneACCESS, the table was reduced by TCRdb to in-frame sequences with V and J called. These copies leave out some clones; in studies compared against another copy, an unresolved V gene accounts for under half, and the cause of the remainder is not known. Counted in this sample were 35,000 to 40,000 clones; more than 75% of them appeared once. The ten biggest clones cover over 20% of the sample. The CDR1 and CDR2 encoded by the germline V gene are SGHRS and YFSETQ. Its CDR3 holds 15 amino acids, cysteine through phenylalanine. Just the 45-base CDR3 DNA is kept, in frame starting at base 1. Clipping removes 0 bases from V and 4 bases from J, with 3 as the unmatched junction base count.

The receptor's source is an adult with mismatch repair-deficient cancer. In this chain, TRBV5-1 is recombined with TRBJ2-2, and TRBD2 aligns with 7 junction nucleotides. The specimen comprised peripheral blood, sampled 4 weeks after starting pembrolizumab. Read as DNA, the sequence is TGCGCCAGCAGCTTGGCTGCGGGAGCCACCGGGGAGCTGTTTTTT. This sequence encodes CASSLAAGATGELFF.